What follows are 20 T cell receptor beta chains derived from one specimen sequenced in a study of tissue T cells after allogeneic stem cell transplantation. Produced via immunoSEQ multiplex PCR; TCRdb's table is partial and in-frame only. The table lists about 20,000 clones, just under 75% of them singletons. The specimen sequenced was spleen. The source is a female BALB/c mouse in good health. The MHC haplotype recorded for the strain is H2-d.

With regard to this clone: Gene names are the mouse ones. The observed sequence ends 1 residue before the CDR3 terminus, with the missing tail filled in from the germline J gene. The chain employs TRBV31 and TRBJ1-6; no clear D. TRBJ1-6 is noted as an ORF with a role that remains uncertain. Trimming cost V 0 bases and J 0 bases, with 6 bases left between them. Germline V gene data show CDR1 as GKSSPN and CDR2 as SITVG. The CDR3 sequence is 15 residues long. This CDR3 is CAWSLGNSYNSPLYF. Incomplete CDR3 DNA: TGTGCCTGGAGTCTAGGGAATTCCTATAATTCGCCCCTCTAC.

With respect to this clone: Gene names refer to mouse genes. The CDR3 extends 1 residue past the end of the read, so its final part is completed from the germline J gene. The V and J genes are TRBV13-2 and TRBJ2-7; 10 bases match TRBD1. V lost 7 bases to trimming and J lost 6 bases; unmatched junction nucleotides: 4. The CDR3 consists of 12 residues. The germline gives CDR1 NNHNN, CDR2 SYGAGS (reference sequence). CDR3 residues: CASSWTGGEQYF. Partial CDR3 DNA: TGTGCCAGCAGTTGGACAGGGGGTGAACAGTAC.

In regard to this clone: The genes are named according to mouse. Read sequence stops 1 residue before the CDR3 end, and the germline J gene provides the missing end. J is TRBJ2-5 and V is TRBV13-1, with 7 bases aligning to TRBD1. The CDR3 covers 14 residues. The V and J ends lost 1 base and 2 bases, in that order; junction bases with no gene match: 1. From germline, CDR1 is NSHNY and CDR2 SYGAGN. The CDR3: CASSDQGVQDTQYF. CDR3 DNA (partial): TGTGCCAGCAGTGATCAGGGGGTCCAAGACACCCAGTAC.

On this clone: Genes and germline are mouse. The DNA ends 1 residue before the CDR3 does, and the rest of the CDR3 is filled in from the germline J gene. This chain links TRBV17 with TRBJ1-3; a weak D match, TRBD1 (5 bases). Germline CDR1 MNHDT, CDR2 YYDKIL. Trimming took off 0 bases at V and 2 bases at J, with 8 bases between the two ends. The CDR3 is 15 residues long. CDR3 DNA, as far as it was read: TGTGCTAGCAGTAGAGATCCCAGGGCTGGAAATACGCTCTAT. Translated, it gives CASSRDPRAGNTLY. In full, the CDR3 reads CASSRDPRAGNTLYF.

With regard to this clone: The germline and genes are mouse ones. This CDR3 is CGARRGHYAEQFF. The part of the CDR3 DNA that was read is TGTGGTGCTAGAAGGGGGCACTATGCTGAGCAGTTC. The V call is TRBV20, the J call TRBJ2-1; D might be TRBD1 (7 bases). The read terminates 1 residue before the CDR3 end, so the remaining end is supplied by the germline J gene. Looked up from germline, CDR1 is GFQATS and CDR2 is STVNSAI. The ends were cut back, 3 bases at V and 2 bases at J, with 8 bases in the middle. The CDR3 totals 13 residues.

To note about this clone: Gene names are the mouse ones. From the germline J gene comes the end of the CDR3, since the read stops 1 residue before it. The J gene is TRBJ2-5, the V gene TRBV13-2; D is undetermined. This CDR3 has 12 residues. From germline, CDR1 is NNHNN and CDR2 SYGAGS (reference sequence). V dropped 5 bases and J dropped 3 bases, with 7 bases sitting between them. The CDR3 bases that were read are TGTGCCAGCGGGGTGGAGCAAGACACCCAGTAC. This codes for CASGVEQDTQY. The whole CDR3 protein is CASGVEQDTQYF.

This clone was counted a single time. All gene names here are mouse names. The read terminates 1 residue before the CDR3 end, so the remaining end is supplied by the germline J gene. V gene TRBV24 combines with J gene TRBJ2-1; 7 nucleotides align to TRBD1. The CDR3 has 15 amino acids. With V trimmed by 3 bases and J by 2 bases, 4 bases remained unmatched. In germline, CDR1 is KGHTA, CDR2 FRNEEI. This chain's CDR3 is CASSLDRADYAEQFF. The CDR3 DNA, read in part, is TGTGCCAGCAGTCTCGACAGGGCGGACTATGCTGAGCAGTTC.

This clone was observed once. Gene labels here are mouse ones. The CDR3 bases that were read are TGTGCCTGGAGTCCAGGGGGCGAGAGCGAAAGATTATTT. Translated: CAWSPGGESERLF. The whole CDR3 region reads CAWSPGGESERLFF. This chain joins TRBV31 and TRBJ1-4, with 8 bases identical to TRBD1. The observed sequence ends 1 residue before the CDR3 terminus, with the missing tail filled in from the germline J gene. There are 14 residues in the CDR3. J was trimmed by 7 bases and V by 1 base; bases with no gene match: 5. The germline V gene encodes CDR1 GKSSPN and CDR2 SITVG.

Points on this clone: Gene names and germline match the mouse. The read gets to within 1 residue of the CDR3 end, and the germline J gene fills in the rest. The genes are TRBV19 and TRBJ2-4, with D possibly matching TRBD2 (5 bases). This CDR3 spans 13 amino acids. V shed 4 bases and J shed 3 bases, with 9 bases lying between them. The germline gives CDR1 FNHDT, CDR2 SITEND (reference sequence). Incomplete CDR3 DNA: TGTGCCAGCAGTCGGGTGGGGCAAAACACCTTGTAC. Amino acids: CASSRVGQNTLY. The complete CDR3 protein is CASSRVGQNTLYF.

A remark on this clone: The germline and genes are mouse ones. The sequence runs out 1 residue before the end of the CDR3; the remainder is reconstructed from the germline J gene. The chain combines TRBV13-2 with TRBJ2-5; 10 nucleotides agree with TRBD2. This CDR3 region has 16 residues. Germline CDR1 NNHNN, CDR2 SYGAGS (reference sequence). The ends lost 0 bases at V and 2 bases at J; junction bases unmatched: 3. CDR3 DNA, as far as it was read: TGTGCCAGCGGTGATGCCTGGGGGGGCGCCCAAGACACCCAGTAC. It yields the protein CASGDAWGGAQDTQY. The complete CDR3 reads CASGDAWGGAQDTQYF.

A single count supports this clone. The gene names here belong to mouse. The part of the CDR3 DNA that was read is TGTGCAAGCAGCTTAGGGGGGGCTAGGGACACCCAGTAC. This translates into CASSLGGARDTQY. The complete CDR3 sequence is CASSLGGARDTQYF. This sequence joins TRBV16 and TRBJ2-5; the D gene is possibly TRBD2 (7 bases). The DNA ends 1 residue before the CDR3 does, and the rest of the CDR3 is filled in from the germline J gene. V was trimmed by 1 base and J by 6 bases, leaving 11 bases between them. CDR1 SGHSA and CDR2 FRNQAP come from the germline V gene. The CDR3 covers 14 residues. The whole variable domain, filled in from reference TRBV16 and TRBJ2-5, reads NAGVIQTPRHKVTGKGQEATLWCEPISGHSAVFWYRQTIVQGLEFLTYFRNQAPIDDSGMPKERFSAQMPNQSHSTLKIQSTQPQDSAVYLCASSLGGARDTQYFGPGTRLLVL.

Regarding this clone: Gene names and germline match the mouse. The observed sequence ends 1 residue before the CDR3 terminus, with the missing tail filled in from the germline J gene. The V and J genes are TRBV4 and TRBJ2-4; 10 bases are shared with TRBD2. Germline V gene data show CDR1 as LGHDT and CDR2 as YNNKQL (reference sequence). The CDR3 consists of 14 residues. V lost 5 bases and J lost 7; bases outside the gene matches: 6. Incomplete CDR3 DNA: TGTGCCAGCAGCCGGACTGGGGGAGGAGACACCTTGTAC. Translated, it gives CASSRTGGGDTLY. The complete CDR3 reads CASSRTGGGDTLYF.

In regard to this clone: Gene and germline names: mouse. The observed sequence ends 1 residue before the CDR3 terminus, with the missing tail filled in from the germline J gene. The chain has TRBV2 and TRBJ2-3, with D possibly being TRBD1 (6 bases). Germline V gene data show CDR1 as LGHNA and CDR2 as YSYQKL. This CDR3 has 12 amino acids. The CDR3 sequence is CATQGSAETLYF. CDR3 DNA, as far as it was read: TGTGCTACTCAGGGGAGTGCAGAAACGCTGTAT.

Turning to this clone: Any gene name here is a mouse gene name. The read ends 1 residue shy of where the CDR3 ends; the end is completed using the germline J gene. This rearrangement joins TRBV4 to TRBJ1-1; 9 bases match TRBD1. Germline loops: CDR1 LGHDT, CDR2 YNNKQL (reference sequence). The CDR3 covers 12 residues. The ends lost 5 bases at V and 10 bases at J; junction bases unmatched: 5. This chain's CDR3 is CASSPGTGRVFF. The sequenced part of the CDR3 DNA is TGTGCCAGCAGCCCCGGGACAGGGAGAGTCTTC.

Of note for this clone: Mouse gene names and germline throughout. The read comes to an end 1 residue before the CDR3 does, leaving the germline J gene to fill in the end. This chain links TRBV30 with TRBJ2-1; TRBD1 is a possible D gene (5 bases). The CDR3 runs to 14 residues. V was shortened by 0 bases and J by 1 base, with 7 bases between the two germline ends. The germline V gene encodes CDR1 SQVVS and CDR2 ANEGSEA. CDR3 amino acids: CSSREYRNYAEQFF. The sequenced CDR3 bases are TGTAGTTCTAGAGAGTACAGGAACTATGCTGAGCAGTTC.

Notes on this clone: The germline and genes are mouse ones. The read falls 1 residue short of the CDR3 end, and the missing part is taken from the germline J gene. This chain uses TRBV19 with TRBJ1-3, with D perhaps matching TRBD1 (5 bases). Germline CDR1 and CDR2: FNHDT and SITEND (reference sequence). Trimming removed 5 bases from V and 0 bases from J, with 6 bases in between. The CDR3 runs to 13 residues. The CDR3 loop reads CASRRGSGNTLYF. CDR3 DNA, as far as it was read: TGTGCCAGCAGAAGGGGTTCTGGAAATACGCTCTAT.

By share, this clone counts as medium-sized. Gene names refer to mouse genes. Read sequence stops 1 residue before the CDR3 end, and the germline J gene provides the missing end. The same CDR3 arises from other DNA sequences in this sample as well. The rearrangement links TRBV13-1 to TRBJ2-2; the D gene is possibly TRBD1 (5 bases). Germline V gives CDR1 NSHNY, CDR2 SYGAGN. With 4 bases removed from V and 1 base from J, the gap between germline ends came to 5 bases. This CDR3 is 13 amino acids long. CDR3 bases read: TGTGCCAGCAGTCAGGGAAACACCGGGCAGCTCTAC. Its translation: CASSQGNTGQLY. In full, the CDR3 reads CASSQGNTGQLYF.

For this clone: Gene names are the mouse ones. CDR3 DNA (partial): TGTGCCAGCGGTGATCGACTGGGGAACTATGCTGAGCAGTTC. It specifies CASGDRLGNYAEQF. The full-length CDR3 reads as CASGDRLGNYAEQFF. The chain carries TRBV13-2 and TRBJ2-1; TRBD2 aligns across 8 bases. The read terminates 1 residue before the CDR3 end, so the remaining end is supplied by the germline J gene. From germline, CDR1 is NNHNN and CDR2 SYGAGS (reference sequence). Trimming took 1 base from V and 1 from J; bases not matched to a gene: 1. The CDR3 runs 15 residues.

A remark on this clone: Genes and germline come from the mouse. The read gets to within 1 residue of the CDR3 end, and the germline J gene fills in the rest. This sequence joins TRBV31 and TRBJ2-4; D unclear. The CDR3 consists of 13 residues. Germline V gives CDR1 GKSSPN, CDR2 SITVG. V gave up 1 base and J gave up 0 bases, with 5 bases separating them. This CDR3 is CAWSPPSQNTLYF. The sequenced part of the CDR3 DNA is TGTGCCTGGAGTCCCCCTAGTCAAAACACCTTGTAC.

A word on this clone: The germline and genes are mouse ones. The read halts 1 residue ahead of the CDR3 end, with the missing end drawn from the germline J gene. The chain links TRBV13-3 to TRBJ2-1; 8 bases fit TRBD1. Germline V gene lookup returns CDR1 NNHDY and CDR2 SYVADS. J gave up 4 bases and V 5 bases, and 2 bases lay outside the gene matches. The CDR3 has 13 residues. This chain's CDR3 is CASRDREYAEQFF. CDR3 DNA, as far as it was read: TGTGCCAGCAGGGACAGGGAGTATGCTGAGCAGTTC.